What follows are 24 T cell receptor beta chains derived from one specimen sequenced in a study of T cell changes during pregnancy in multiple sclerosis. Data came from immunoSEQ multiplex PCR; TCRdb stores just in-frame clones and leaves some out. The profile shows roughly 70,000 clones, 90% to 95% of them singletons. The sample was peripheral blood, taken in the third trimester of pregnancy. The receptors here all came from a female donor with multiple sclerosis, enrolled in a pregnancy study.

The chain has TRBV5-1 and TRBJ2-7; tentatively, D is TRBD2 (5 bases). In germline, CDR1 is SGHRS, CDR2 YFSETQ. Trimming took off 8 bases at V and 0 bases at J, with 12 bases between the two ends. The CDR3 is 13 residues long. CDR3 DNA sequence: TGCGCCAGTTCAGGACTCACCTCCTACGAGCAGTACTTC. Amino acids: CASSGLTSYEQYF. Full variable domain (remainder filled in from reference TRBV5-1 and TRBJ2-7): KAGVTQTPRYLIKTRGQQVTLSCSPISGHRSVSWYQQTPGQGLQFLFEYFSETQRNKGNFPGRFSGRQFSNSRSEMNVSTLELGDSALYLCASSGLTSYEQYFGPGTRLTVT.

CDR3 nucleotide sequence: TGCGCCAGCAGCTCGGCGGGAGCGAACACCGGGGAGCTGTTTTTT. It codes for CASSSAGANTGELFF. The rearrangement joins TRBV5-1 to TRBJ2-2, with TRBD2 matching 7 bases. Germline CDR1 is SGHRS and CDR2 is YFSETQ. The trim removed 3 bases at V and 0 bases at J, leaving 2 bases unmatched. The CDR3 has 15 residues. Combining the CDR3 with reference TRBV5-1 and TRBJ2-2 gives the whole variable domain KAGVTQTPRYLIKTRGQQVTLSCSPISGHRSVSWYQQTPGQGLQFLFEYFSETQRNKGNFPGRFSGRQFSNSRSEMNVSTLELGDSALYLCASSSAGANTGELFFGEGSRLTVL.

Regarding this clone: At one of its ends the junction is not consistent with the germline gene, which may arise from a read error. The CDR3 loop reads CACRGWRYDTQYF. Here the CDR3 DNA reads TGTGCCTGCAGAGGGTGGAGGTATGATACGCAGTATTTT. The rearrangement joins TRBV9 to TRBJ2-3; weak D call: TRBD2 (5 bases). Germline CDR1 and CDR2: SGDLS and YYNGEE. The CDR3 loop spans 13 amino acids. Variable domain in full (rest from reference TRBV9 and TRBJ2-3): DSGVTQTPKHLITATGQRVTLRCSPRSGDLSVYWYQQSLDQGLQFLIQYYNGEERAKGNILERFSAQQFPDLHSELNLSSLELGDSALYFCACRGWRYDTQYFGPGTRLTVL.

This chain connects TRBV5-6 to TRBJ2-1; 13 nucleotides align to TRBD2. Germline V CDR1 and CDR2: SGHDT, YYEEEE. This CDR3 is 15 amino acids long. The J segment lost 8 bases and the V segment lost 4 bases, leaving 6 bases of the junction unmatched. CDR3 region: CASSTLLAGGDEQFF. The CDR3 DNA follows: TGTGCCAGCAGCACCTTACTAGCGGGAGGGGATGAGCAGTTCTTC.

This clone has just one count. CDR3 loop: CASSEDGTSPSEQYF. The CDR3, as DNA: TGCGCCAGCAGTGAAGACGGGACTAGCCCATCCGAGCAGTACTTC. The chain uses TRBV10-1 and TRBJ2-7; 9 bases map to TRBD2. The CDR3 has 15 residues. Germline V lookup: CDR1 WNHNN, CDR2 SYGVQD (reference sequence). The trim removed 3 bases at V and 6 bases at J, leaving 9 bases unmatched.

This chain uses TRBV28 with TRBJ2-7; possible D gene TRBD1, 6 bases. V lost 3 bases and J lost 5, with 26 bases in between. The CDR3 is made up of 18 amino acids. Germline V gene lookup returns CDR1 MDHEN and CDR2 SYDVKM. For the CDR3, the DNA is TGTGCCAGCAGTTTTCTAACTTCCCAGAGGGGGTCCGACGACGAGCAGTACTTC. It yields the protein CASSFLTSQRGSDDEQYF.

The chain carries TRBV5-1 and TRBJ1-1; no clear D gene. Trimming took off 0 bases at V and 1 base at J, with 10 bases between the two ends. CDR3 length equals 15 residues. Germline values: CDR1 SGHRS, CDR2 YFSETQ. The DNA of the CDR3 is TGCGCCAGCAGCTTGGATTGGGCCGGGAACACTGAAGCTTTCTTT. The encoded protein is CASSLDWAGNTEAFF.

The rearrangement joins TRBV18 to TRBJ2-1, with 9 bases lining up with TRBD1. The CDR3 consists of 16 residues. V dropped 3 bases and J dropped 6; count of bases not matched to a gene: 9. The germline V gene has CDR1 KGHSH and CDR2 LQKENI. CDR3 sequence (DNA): TGTGCCAGCTCACCCTACAGGGGGCTCAGCGTCAATGAGCAGTTCTTC. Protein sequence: CASSPYRGLSVNEQFF.

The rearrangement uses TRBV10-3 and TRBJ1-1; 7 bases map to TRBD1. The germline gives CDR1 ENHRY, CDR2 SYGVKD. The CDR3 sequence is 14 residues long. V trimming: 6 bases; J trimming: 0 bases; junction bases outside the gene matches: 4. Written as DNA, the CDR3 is TGTGCCATCAGGGGGACAGCGATGAACACTGAAGCTTTCTTT. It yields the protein CAIRGTAMNTEAFF.

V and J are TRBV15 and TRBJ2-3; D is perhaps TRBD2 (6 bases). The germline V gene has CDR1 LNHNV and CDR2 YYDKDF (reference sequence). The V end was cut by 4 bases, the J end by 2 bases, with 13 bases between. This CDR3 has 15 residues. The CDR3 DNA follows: TGTGCCACCAGCATATATGGGGGGAACACAGATACGCAGTATTTT. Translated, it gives CATSIYGGNTDTQYF.

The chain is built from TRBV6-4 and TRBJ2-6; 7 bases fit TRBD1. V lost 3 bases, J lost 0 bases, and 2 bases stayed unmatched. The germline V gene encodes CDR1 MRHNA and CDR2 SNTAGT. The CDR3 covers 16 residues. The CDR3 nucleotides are TGTGCCAGCAGTGAGACAGGGAGCTCTGGGGCCAACGTCCTGACTTTC. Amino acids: CASSETGSSGANVLTF.

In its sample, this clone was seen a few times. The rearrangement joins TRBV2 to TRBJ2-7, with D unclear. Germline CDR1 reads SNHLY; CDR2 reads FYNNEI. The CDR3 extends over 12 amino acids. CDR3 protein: CASSDPGSHPGV. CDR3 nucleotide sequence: TGTGCCAGCAGTGACCCCGGGTCTCACCCGGGTGTT.

The CDR3 nucleotides are TGTGCCAGCAGCTTGGGGACTAGCGTTATCGCCGGGGAGCTGTTTTTT. It translates to CASSLGTSVIAGELFF. The chain carries TRBV5-8 and TRBJ2-2; 9 bases line up with TRBD2. CDR1 is SGHTS, CDR2 YDEGEE, per germline. This CDR3 region has 16 residues. V lost 0 bases, J lost 6 bases, and 6 bases stayed unmatched. The variable domain in full, completed from reference TRBV5-8 and TRBJ2-2, reads EAGVTQSPTHLIKTRGQQATLRCSPISGHTSVYWYQQALGLGLQFLLWYDEGEERNRGNFPPRFSGRQFPNYSSELNVNALELEDSALYLCASSLGTSVIAGELFFGEGSRLTVL.

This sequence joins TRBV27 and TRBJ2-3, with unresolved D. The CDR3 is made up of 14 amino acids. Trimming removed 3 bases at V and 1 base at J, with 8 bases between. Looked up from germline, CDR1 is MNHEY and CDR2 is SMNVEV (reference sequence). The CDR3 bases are TGTGCCAGCAGTTTTTACACAGGCACAGATACGCAGTATTTT. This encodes CASSFYTGTDTQYF.

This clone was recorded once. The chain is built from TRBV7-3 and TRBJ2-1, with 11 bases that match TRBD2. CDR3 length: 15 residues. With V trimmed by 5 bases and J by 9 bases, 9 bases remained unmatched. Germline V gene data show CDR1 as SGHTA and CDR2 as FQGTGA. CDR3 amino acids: CASSPSTSGISEQFF. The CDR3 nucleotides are TGTGCCAGCAGCCCGTCGACTAGCGGGATTAGTGAGCAGTTCTTC.

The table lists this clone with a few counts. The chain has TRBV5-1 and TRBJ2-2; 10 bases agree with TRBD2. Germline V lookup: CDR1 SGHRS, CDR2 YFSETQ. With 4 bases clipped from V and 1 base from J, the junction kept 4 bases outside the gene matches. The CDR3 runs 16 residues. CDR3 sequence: CASSPRTSGNTGELFF. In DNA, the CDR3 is TGCGCCAGCAGCCCTAGGACTAGCGGGAACACCGGGGAGCTGTTTTTT. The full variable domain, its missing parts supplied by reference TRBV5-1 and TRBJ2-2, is KAGVTQTPRYLIKTRGQQVTLSCSPISGHRSVSWYQQTPGQGLQFLFEYFSETQRNKGNFPGRFSGRQFSNSRSEMNVSTLELGDSALYLCASSPRTSGNTGELFFGEGSRLTVL.

CDR3 DNA: TGTGCCAGCAGCGTGGACGGAGGGCGGGGGACAGATACGCAGTATTTT. Its translation: CASSVDGGRGTDTQYF. The V and J genes are TRBV9 and TRBJ2-3, with 7 bases that match TRBD2. V shed 2 bases, J shed 3 bases, and the junction held 9 bases outside the gene matches. The CDR3 runs 16 residues. CDR1 is SGDLS, CDR2 YYNGEE, per germline.

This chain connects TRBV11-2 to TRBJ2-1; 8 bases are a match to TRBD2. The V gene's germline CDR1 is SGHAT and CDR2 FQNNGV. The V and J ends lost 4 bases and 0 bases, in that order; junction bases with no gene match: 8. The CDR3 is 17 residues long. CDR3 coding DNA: TGTGCCAGCAGCTCCACCCCGGGGGGGAGCTCCTACAATGAGCAGTTCTTC. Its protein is CASSSTPGGSSYNEQFF. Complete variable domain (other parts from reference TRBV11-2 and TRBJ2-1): EAGVAQSPRYKIIEKRQSVAFWCNPISGHATLYWYQQILGQGPKLLIQFQNNGVVDDSQLPKDRFSAERLKGVDSTLKIQPAKLEDSAVYLCASSSTPGGSSYNEQFFGPGTRLTVL.

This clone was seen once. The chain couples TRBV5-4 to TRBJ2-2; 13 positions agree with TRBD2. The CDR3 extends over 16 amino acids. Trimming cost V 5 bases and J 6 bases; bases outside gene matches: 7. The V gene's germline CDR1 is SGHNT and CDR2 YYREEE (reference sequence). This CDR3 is CASSSGLAGEAGELFF. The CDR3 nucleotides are TGTGCCAGCAGTTCCGGACTAGCGGGAGAGGCCGGGGAGCTGTTTTTT.

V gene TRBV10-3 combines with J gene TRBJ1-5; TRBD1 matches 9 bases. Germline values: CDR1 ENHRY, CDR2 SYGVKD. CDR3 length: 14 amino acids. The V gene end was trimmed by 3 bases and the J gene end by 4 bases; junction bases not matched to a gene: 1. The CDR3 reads CAISDDRGNQPQHF. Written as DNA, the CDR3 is TGTGCCATCAGTGACGACAGGGGGAATCAGCCCCAGCATTTT.

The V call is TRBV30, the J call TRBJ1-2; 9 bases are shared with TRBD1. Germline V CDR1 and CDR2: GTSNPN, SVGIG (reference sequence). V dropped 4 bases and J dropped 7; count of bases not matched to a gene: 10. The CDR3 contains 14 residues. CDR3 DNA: TGTGCCTGGACTCCTTCCGGGACAGGGACTGGCTACACCTTC. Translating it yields CAWTPSGTGTGYTF. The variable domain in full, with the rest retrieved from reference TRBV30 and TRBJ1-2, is SQTIHQWPATLVQPVGSPLSLECTVEGTSNPNLYWYRQAAGRGLQLLFYSVGIGQISSEVPQNLSASRPQDRQFILSSKKLLLSDSGFYLCAWTPSGTGTGYTFGSGTRLTVV.

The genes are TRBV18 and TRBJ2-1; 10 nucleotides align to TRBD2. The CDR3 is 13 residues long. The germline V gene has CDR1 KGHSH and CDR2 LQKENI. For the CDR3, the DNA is TGTGGGACCGGGACTAGCGCGCACAATGAGCAGTTCTTC. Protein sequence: CGTGTSAHNEQFF.

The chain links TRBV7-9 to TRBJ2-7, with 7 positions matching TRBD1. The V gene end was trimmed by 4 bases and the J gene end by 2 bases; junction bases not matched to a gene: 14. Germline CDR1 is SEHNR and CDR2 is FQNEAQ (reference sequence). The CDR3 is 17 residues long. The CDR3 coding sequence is TGTGCCAGCAGCTCGTGGGCACGGGACAGCTATACCTACGAGCAGTACTTC. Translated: CASSSWARDSYTYEQYF. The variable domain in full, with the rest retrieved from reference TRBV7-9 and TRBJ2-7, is DTGVSQNPRHKITKRGQNVTFRCDPISEHNRLYWYRQTLGQGPEFLTYFQNEAQLEKSRLLSDRFSAERPKGSFSTLEIQRTEQGDSAMYLCASSSWARDSYTYEQYFGPGTRLTVT.

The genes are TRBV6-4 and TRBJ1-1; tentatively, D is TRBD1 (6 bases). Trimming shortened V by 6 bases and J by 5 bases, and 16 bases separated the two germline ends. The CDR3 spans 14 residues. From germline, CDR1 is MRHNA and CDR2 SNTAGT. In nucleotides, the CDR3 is TGTGCCAGCAGCCCCATGGGGGGGGCTACTGAAGCTTTCTTT. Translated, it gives CASSPMGGATEAFF.